Listed below are T cell receptor beta chains from one sample, sequenced in a study of blood T cell repertoires in COVID-19. Clones were sequenced by immunoSEQ multiplex PCR, and TCRdb holds only the in-frame ones, with some missing. Seen here are about 290,000 clones, around 86% observed once, and the top ten hold 1.5% to 2%. The sequenced sample consisted of PBMCs or T cells enriched from blood (not recorded which). The receptor source for this set is a woman aged 35 to 49 who had recovered from COVID-19. The CDR3 runs from the conserved cysteine through the conserved F or W. A D gene is named only where the DNA matches it firmly. Not all rows give a size; the values are once, few, many and, for expanded clones, a class.

v_call	d_call	j_call	clone_size	cdr3_nt	cdr3_aa
TRBV5-1	TRBD1	TRBJ2-5	.	TGCGCCAGCAGCTTGGAGGACAGGGTCTGGGAGACCCAGTACTTC	CASSLEDRVWETQYF
TRBV5-1	.	TRBJ1-4	.	TGCGCCAGCAGCTTGGATGGAACAGTGAATGAAAAACTGTTTTTT	CASSLDGTVNEKLFF
TRBV6-5	.	TRBJ1-6	.	TGTGCCAGCAGTTACGTCAGGGGCGGTTCACCCCTCCACTTT	CASSYVRGGSPLHF
TRBV5-1	TRBD1	TRBJ1-2	.	TGCGCCAGCAGCTTGGAAGGGACAGGGGGCCTCTATGGCTACACCTTC	CASSLEGTGGLYGYTF
TRBV5-5	TRBD2	TRBJ2-5	once	TGTGCCAGCAGCTCCCTTAGCGGGGCAGGGGAGACCCAGTACTTC	CASSSLSGAGETQYF
TRBV5-4	.	TRBJ1-2	few	TGTGCCAGCCACTTGGGGGTGATGACGGGGACTAGAGGCTACACCTTC	CASHLGVMTGTRGYTF
TRBV5-4	.	TRBJ1-1	.	TGTGCCAGCAGCTTGGAGGGAGGCACTGAAGCTTTCTTT	CASSLEGGTEAFF
TRBV19	.	TRBJ1-5	.	TGTGCCAGTAATCCCGGGACAATTTGGGAGCCCCAGCATTTT	CASNPGTIWEPQHF
TRBV2	.	TRBJ1-2	.	TGTGCCAGCATCGGACAGTTATACAATGGCTACACCTTC	CASIGQLYNGYTF
TRBV5-6	.	TRBJ1-1	once	TGTGCCAGCAGCCCGGGACTGATGAACACTGAAGCTTTCTTT	CASSPGLMNTEAFF
TRBV7-9	TRBD1	TRBJ2-5	.	TGTGCGGAACAGGGGCAAGAGACCCAGTACTTC	CAEQGQETQYF
TRBV2	TRBD1	TRBJ2-3	.	TGTGCCAGCAACGACAGGGGCACAGATACGCAGTATTTT	CASNDRGTDTQYF
TRBV5-4	.	TRBJ2-3	.	TGTGCCAGCAGCCCTCCTAAGACAGGGAGGACAGATACGCAGTATTTT	CASSPPKTGRTDTQYF
TRBV7-8	TRBD1	TRBJ1-1	.	TGTGCCAGCAGCCTACGGGACAGGAAAAACACTGAAGCTTTCTTT	CASSLRDRKNTEAFF
TRBV13	TRBD2	TRBJ2-1	.	TGTGCCAGCAGCGGACTAGCGGGAATCAATGAGCAGTTCTTC	CASSGLAGINEQFF
TRBV9	TRBD2	TRBJ2-3	few	TGTGCCAGCAGCGCGGGTGAGCGGGGAATAGGGACGCAGTATTTT	CASSAGERGIGTQYF
TRBV14	.	TRBJ1-2	.	TGTGCCAGCAGCCAAGTCCAGGGCCCCTATGGCTACACCTTC	CASSQVQGPYGYTF
TRBV12-3/TRBV12-4	.	TRBJ1-6	.	TGTGCCAGCAGTTTCCTAGGATCACCCCTCCACTTT	CASSFLGSPLHF
TRBV5-1	.	TRBJ1-1	.	TGCGCCAGCAGCTTGGAGGCAGGGATAAACACTGAAGCTTTCTTT	CASSLEAGINTEAFF
TRBV6-5	.	TRBJ1-2	.	TGTGCCAGCAGTTACAGGACCACTAGTATGGATGGCTACACCTTC	CASSYRTTSMDGYTF
TRBV29-1	TRBD1	TRBJ1-2	.	TGCAGCGTTGAAGGGACCACAGGGGACTATGGCTACACCTTC	CSVEGTTGDYGYTF
TRBV4-2	TRBD2	TRBJ2-5	.	TGTGCCAGCAGCCAAGGTGGCTTGCGGGGGGTCCGTGAGACCCAGTACTTC	CASSQGGLRGVRETQYF
TRBV7-8	TRBD1	TRBJ2-3	.	TGTGCCAGCAGCCCGGGACAGGGCCGAAGGGGCACAGATACGCAGTATTTT	CASSPGQGRRGTDTQYF
TRBV7-8	TRBD2	TRBJ2-7	.	TGTGCCAGCAGCTCCCAGAGACTTGGGACTAGCGGATCCTACGAGCAGTACTTC	CASSSQRLGTSGSYEQYF
TRBV27	.	TRBJ1-1	.	TGTGCCAGCAGTTTCCTCAGGGCCCTGTACACTGAAGCTTTCTTT	CASSFLRALYTEAFF
TRBV12-3/TRBV12-4	.	TRBJ2-7	.	TGTGCCAGCAGCCTCCCCTCCTACGAGCAGTACTTC	CASSLPSYEQYF
TRBV6-5	.	TRBJ2-7	.	TGTGCCAGCAGGGTCGGCGGTGATTACGAGCAGTACTTC	CASRVGGDYEQYF
TRBV6-5	.	TRBJ2-7	once	TGTGCCAGCAGTTACTACGCCGGGAGCTCCTACGAGCAGTACTTC	CASSYYAGSSYEQYF
TRBV10-3	.	TRBJ1-1	.	TGTGCCATCAGTGTGGGGGGGCTGGGGACTGAAGCTTTCTTT	CAISVGGLGTEAFF
TRBV9	.	TRBJ2-7	.	TGTGCCAGCAGCGTATTCCCACAGCCCTCCTACGAGCAGTACTTC	CASSVFPQPSYEQYF
TRBV2	TRBD1	TRBJ1-5	.	TGTGCCAGCAGTGGACGGACAGGGGGTAGTCAGCCCCAGCATTTT	CASSGRTGGSQPQHF
TRBV4-2	.	TRBJ1-1	.	TGTGCCAGCAGCCAAGAAGTGGGGGGGTCGCGGACTGAAGCTTTCTTT	CASSQEVGGSRTEAFF
TRBV7-2	.	TRBJ2-1	once	TGTGCCAGCAGCTTAGAGCGCGGGCCTGGTAATGAGCAGTTCTTC	CASSLERGPGNEQFF
TRBV6-2/TRBV6-3	.	TRBJ2-1	.	TGTGCCAGCAGTTACCCCCTAAGTTTCAATGAGCAGTTCTTC	CASSYPLSFNEQFF
TRBV7-2	TRBD1	TRBJ1-3	.	TGTGCCAGCAGCTTAGCCCCAGGGGGGAGCTACTCTGGAAACACCATATATTTT	CASSLAPGGSYSGNTIYF
TRBV4-3	TRBD2	TRBJ2-1	.	TGCGCCAGCAGCCAAGGACTAGCGGAAGGGGCTGAGCAGTTCTTC	CASSQGLAEGAEQFF
TRBV2	.	TRBJ1-5	.	TGTGCCAGCAGGCCCAACTCGAGCAATCAGCCCCAGCATTTT	CASRPNSSNQPQHF
TRBV30	.	TRBJ1-1	once	TGTGCCTGGCGGGGGATGAACACTGAAGCTTTCTTT	CAWRGMNTEAFF
TRBV5-1	TRBD1	TRBJ1-1	.	TGCGCCAGCAGCTTCACCGGACAGGCGGGCACTGAAGCTTTCTTT	CASSFTGQAGTEAFF
TRBV27	.	TRBJ2-5	.	TGTGCCAGCAGTCGAGAAAGGAGAGAGACCCAGTACTTC	CASSRERRETQYF
TRBV18	TRBD1	TRBJ1-6	.	TGTGCCAGCTCTCCGGGACAGTCGAATTCACCCCTCCACTTT	CASSPGQSNSPLHF
TRBV5-4	.	TRBJ1-2	.	TGTGCCAGCAGCTTGATCGGGAGCGGGGACTATGGCTACACCTTC	CASSLIGSGDYGYTF
TRBV19	TRBD1	TRBJ1-5	.	TGTGCCAGTAGTTACAACAGGGGGCCGAATCAGCCCCAGCATTTT	CASSYNRGPNQPQHF
TRBV27	.	TRBJ1-2	.	TGTGCCAGCAGTCGCGGACAGACTAACTATGGCTACACCTTC	CASSRGQTNYGYTF
TRBV10-3	.	TRBJ1-1	.	TGTGCCATCAGTGAGTCGGTAGGGGTGATGAACACTGAAGCTTTCTTT	CAISESVGVMNTEAFF
TRBV29-1	TRBD1	TRBJ1-3	.	TGCAGCGTTGCTGACAGGGGGCGAAACACCATATATTTT	CSVADRGRNTIYF
TRBV14	.	TRBJ1-1	.	TGTGCCAGCAGCCAGGGAGTGAACACTGAAGCTTTCTTT	CASSQGVNTEAFF
TRBV9	.	TRBJ1-2	.	TGTGCCAGCAGCGTTCATCGGACGGGGAACTATGGCTACACCTTC	CASSVHRTGNYGYTF
TRBV7-9	.	TRBJ2-1	.	TGTGCCAGCAGCTCGGGCCTGCGGGCTTTTGTCTTC	CASSSGLRAFVF
TRBV6-1	.	TRBJ1-2	once	TGTGCCAGCAGTGAAAGGCGGCAGGGGCGCGGCTACACCTTC	CASSERRQGRGYTF
TRBV7-9	TRBD2	TRBJ2-1	.	TGTGCCAGCAGCTTAGGGACTAGCGGGAGCGGATTCTACAATGAGCAGTTCTTC	CASSLGTSGSGFYNEQFF